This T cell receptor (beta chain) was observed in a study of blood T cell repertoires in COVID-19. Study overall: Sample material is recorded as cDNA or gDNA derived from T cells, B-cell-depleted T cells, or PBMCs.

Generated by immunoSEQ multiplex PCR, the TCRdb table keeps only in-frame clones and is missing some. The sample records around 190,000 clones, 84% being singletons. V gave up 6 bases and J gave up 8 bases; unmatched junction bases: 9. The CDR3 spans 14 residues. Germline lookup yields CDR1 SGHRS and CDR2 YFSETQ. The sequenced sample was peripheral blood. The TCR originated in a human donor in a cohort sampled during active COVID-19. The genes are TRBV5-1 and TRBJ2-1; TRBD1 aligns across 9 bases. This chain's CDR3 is CASTPGTGSDEQFF. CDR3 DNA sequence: TGCGCCAGCACCCCTGGGACAGGGTCCGATGAGCAGTTCTTC.